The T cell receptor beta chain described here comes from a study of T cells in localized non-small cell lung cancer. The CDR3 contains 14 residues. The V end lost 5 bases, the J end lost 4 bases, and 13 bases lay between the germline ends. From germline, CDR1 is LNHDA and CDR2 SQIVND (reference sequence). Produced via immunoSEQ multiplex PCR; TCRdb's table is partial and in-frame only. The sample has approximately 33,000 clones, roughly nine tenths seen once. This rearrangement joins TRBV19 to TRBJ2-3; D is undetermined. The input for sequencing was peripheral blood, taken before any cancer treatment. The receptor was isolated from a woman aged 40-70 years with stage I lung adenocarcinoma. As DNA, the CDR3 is TGTGCCAGTAGTCAAGGGTTTTTCGCAGATACGCAGTATTTT. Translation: CASSQGFFADTQYF.